The 25 T cell receptor beta chains below all came from one sample that was sequenced in a study of cytomegalovirus exposure and HLA in healthy donors. PCR was performed using 60 Vbeta and 13 Jbeta primers. Method: immunoSEQ multiplex PCR; TCRdb's copy keeps in-frame clones and lacks some. The sample yields under 200,000 clones, around 67% seen once. The sequenced material came from PBMCs. The receptors were gathered from a young woman in good health and CMV-seropositive.

About this clone: At the DNA level, this CDR3 is encoded by other sequences in the same sample as well. This chain uses TRBV4-3 with TRBJ2-7; 8 bases fit TRBD2. The ends lost 1 base at V and 4 bases at J; junction bases unmatched: 3. CDR3 length: 14 residues. Germline CDR1 LGHNA, CDR2 YSLEER. CDR3 DNA: TGCGCCAGCAGCCAAGGGGCGGGAGGTTACGAGCAGTACTTC. Encoded protein: CASSQGAGGYEQYF.

The chain links TRBV7-2 to TRBJ1-1; 7 nucleotides line up with TRBD1. Trimming cost V 4 bases and J 4 bases; bases outside gene matches: 9. Per germline, CDR1 SGHTA and CDR2 FQGNSA. The CDR3 loop spans 15 amino acids. As DNA, the CDR3 is TGTGCCAGCAGCTACCAGGACAGGACCCTCACTGAAGCTTTCTTT. Amino acids: CASSYQDRTLTEAFF.

The CDR3 is CASSPATDREGYTF. CDR3 sequence (DNA): TGTGCCAGCAGCCCCGCCACCGACAGGGAGGGCTACACCTTC. This chain uses TRBV7-9 with TRBJ1-2; 7 bases line up with TRBD1. The CDR3 runs 14 residues. Germline V CDR1 and CDR2: SEHNR, FQNEAQ (reference sequence). The junction had 11 bases not matched to a gene; V was cut back by 5 bases and J by 8 bases. The full variable domain, in which reference TRBV7-9 and TRBJ1-2 provide the parts outside the CDR3, is DTGVSQNPRHKITKRGQNVTFRCDPISEHNRLYWYRQTLGQGPEFLTYFQNEAQLEKSRLLSDRFSAERPKGSFSTLEIQRTEQGDSAMYLCASSPATDREGYTFGSGTRLTVV.

V gene TRBV27 combines with J gene TRBJ2-7; TRBD2 agrees at 8 bases. This CDR3 region has 14 residues. Germline V gene data show CDR1 as MNHEY and CDR2 as SMNVEV (reference sequence). After removal of 2 bases from V and 0 bases from J, the junction contained 0 bases not matched to a gene. Written as DNA, the CDR3 is TGTGCCAGCAGTTTAGGGACTAGCTCCTACGAGCAGTACTTC. Translated, it gives CASSLGTSSYEQYF.

Here the CDR3 DNA reads TGCGCCAGCAGCTTGGGGGGAGTGGCAGATACGCAGTATTTT. It specifies CASSLGGVADTQYF. The rearrangement joins TRBV5-1 to TRBJ2-3; a weak D match, TRBD2 (5 bases). Germline CDR1 is SGHRS and CDR2 is YFSETQ. CDR3 length: 14 residues. V gave up 0 bases and J gave up 4 bases, with 9 bases separating them.

The chain recombines TRBV9 with TRBJ2-7, with D possibly being TRBD1 (5 bases). The CDR3 spans 14 residues. Trimming left V 4 bases short and J 6 bases short, with 17 bases between. CDR1 is SGDLS, CDR2 YYNGEE, per germline. In nucleotides, the CDR3 is TGTGCCAGCAGCCACGCAGGGTTTTTGGGCGAGCAGTACTTC. As protein: CASSHAGFLGEQYF.

V and J are TRBV2 and TRBJ2-6; D unresolved. The CDR3 length is 13 residues. Germline CDR1 SNHLY, CDR2 FYNNEI. V lost 7 bases and J lost 2, with 6 bases in between. The CDR3, as DNA: TGTGCCAGCAATGGCCCTGGGGCCAACGTCCTGACTTTC. This gives the protein CASNGPGANVLTF.

This chain connects TRBV19 to TRBJ1-5; the D is unclear. Deletions cut 4 bases from V and 9 bases from J, with 13 bases between. Germline-derived CDR1 and CDR2 are LNHDA and SQIVND (reference sequence). The CDR3 sequence is 13 residues long. The CDR3 DNA follows: TGTGCCAGTAGTACTCGGAGGGATCTGCCCCAGCATTTT. Its protein product is CASSTRRDLPQHF.

CDR3 DNA sequence: TGTGCCAGCCCTAGCGGGCCCGGTACAGATACGCAGTATTTT. Translating it yields CASPSGPGTDTQYF. The V call is TRBV6-1, the J call TRBJ2-3, with 8 bases matching TRBD2. J lost 3 bases, V lost 8 bases, and 7 bases had no gene match. From germline, CDR1 is MNHNS and CDR2 SASEGT. The CDR3 runs to 14 residues.

In this sample, this clone turned up a few times. The chain combines TRBV19 with TRBJ1-2, with TRBD1 as a possible D gene (6 bases). V gave up 10 bases and J gave up 0 bases, with 9 bases separating them. CDR1 and CDR2 (germline): LNHDA, SQIVND (reference sequence). This CDR3 contains 12 residues. This CDR3 reads CATRTANYGYTF. The CDR3 bases are TGTGCCACACGGACAGCTAACTATGGCTACACCTTC.

The gene calls are TRBV27 and TRBJ2-3; TRBD1 agrees at 11 bases. Germline V CDR1 and CDR2: MNHEY, SMNVEV (reference sequence). The CDR3 covers 18 residues. Trimming took 5 bases from V and 2 from J; bases not matched to a gene: 12. CDR3 bases: TGTGCCAGCAGTAAGGACAGGGGGCTTATCGGTTTCACAGATACGCAGTATTTT. This codes for CASSKDRGLIGFTDTQYF.

The CDR3 coding sequence is TGTGCCAGCAGTAGAGGGACAGGGGGCGATACGCAGTATTTT. Its protein is CASSRGTGGDTQYF. The J gene is TRBJ2-3, the V gene TRBV28, with 12 positions matching TRBD1. Germline V CDR1 and CDR2: MDHEN, SYDVKM. This CDR3 has 14 amino acids. J gave up 6 bases and V 5 bases, and 3 bases lay outside the gene matches.

This clone was detected a few times. The rearrangement uses TRBV30 and TRBJ1-2, with TRBD1 matching 9 bases. The ends lost 3 bases at V and 7 bases at J; junction bases unmatched: 6. Germline V gives CDR1 GTSNPN, CDR2 SVGIG (reference sequence). This CDR3 spans 13 amino acids. The CDR3 DNA sequence: TGTGCCTGGAGCACAGGGGGCCCGTCTGGCTACACCTTC. Its protein product is CAWSTGGPSGYTF.

The CDR3 loop is CASSHRDRFSEQYF. The CDR3 nucleotides read TGTGCCAGCAGCCACCGGGACAGGTTTAGCGAGCAGTACTTC. The rearrangement links TRBV14 to TRBJ2-7; 8 bases are shared with TRBD1. The germline V gene encodes CDR1 SGHDN and CDR2 FVKESK. The CDR3 is made up of 14 amino acids. V dropped 3 bases and J dropped 6; count of bases not matched to a gene: 7.

This chain uses TRBV2 with TRBJ2-1; 9 positions agree with TRBD2. CDR3 length: 16 residues. V shed 6 bases and J 6 bases; nucleotides not matched to a gene: 12. The germline CDR1 and CDR2 sequences are SNHLY and FYNNEI. In DNA, the CDR3 is TGTGCCAGCAGGAGCTCGGGGCGGGGGGGCGTCAATGAGCAGTTCTTC. Translated: CASRSSGRGGVNEQFF.

The J gene is TRBJ2-7, the V gene TRBV18; 12 bases align to TRBD2. Per the germline V gene, CDR1 is KGHSH and CDR2 is LQKENI. After removal of 5 bases from V and 3 bases from J, the junction contained 5 bases not matched to a gene. The length of the CDR3 is 15 residues. The CDR3 loop is CASSRTTSGSYEQYF. The CDR3 region has the DNA TGTGCCAGCTCAAGAACGACTAGCGGGAGCTACGAGCAGTACTTC.

This rearrangement joins TRBV2 to TRBJ2-7; the match to TRBD2 covers 8 bases. Trimming removed 2 bases from V and 5 bases from J; junction bases left unmatched: 8. CDR1 is SNHLY and CDR2 is FYNNEI in the germline V gene. The CDR3 contains 15 residues. CDR3 in DNA: TGTGCCAGCAGTGAAAGAGTGGCGGGGGGTAACGAGCAGTACTTC. Translated: CASSERVAGGNEQYF.

The chain employs TRBV5-1 and TRBJ2-2, with 7 bases lining up with TRBD2. Germline-derived CDR1 and CDR2 are SGHRS and YFSETQ. CDR3 length: 15 residues. V shed 2 bases and J 4 bases; nucleotides not matched to a gene: 5. The CDR3 region is CASSFAGVATGELFF. CDR3 DNA: TGCGCCAGCAGCTTCGCGGGAGTAGCCACCGGGGAGCTGTTTTTT.

The chain joins TRBV5-4 to TRBJ2-7; D is perhaps TRBD1 (6 bases). Germline values: CDR1 SGHNT, CDR2 YYREEE (reference sequence). This CDR3 has 13 residues. V was trimmed by 4 bases and J by 5 bases, leaving 13 bases between them. CDR3 sequence reads: CASSGDIYNEQYF. The CDR3 nucleotides are TGTGCCAGCAGCGGGGACATTTACAACGAGCAGTACTTC.

In this sample, this clone turned up once. The V call is TRBV11-2, the J call TRBJ1-1; TRBD1 agrees at 10 bases. V gave up 6 bases and J gave up 3 bases; unmatched junction bases: 13. Per germline, CDR1 SGHAT and CDR2 FQNNGV. The CDR3 runs 17 residues. The DNA of the CDR3 is TGTGCCAGCAGACACTCGGGGGACAGGGGACCTGACACTGAAGCTTTCTTT. Translating gives CASRHSGDRGPDTEAFF.

This clone was found a few times. The rearrangement links TRBV7-9 to TRBJ1-4, with TRBD1 identical over 7 bases. Per the germline V gene, CDR1 is SEHNR and CDR2 is FQNEAQ (reference sequence). The junction had 11 bases not matched to a gene; V was cut back by 0 bases and J by 4 bases. CDR3 length: 18 residues. The CDR3 DNA reads TGTGCCAGCAGCTTAGCTGACAGGGTCCGTCCAGATAATGAAAAACTGTTTTTT. Translating it yields CASSLADRVRPDNEKLFF.

V is TRBV19 and J is TRBJ1-2; no clear D gene. Trimming left V 4 bases short and J 3 bases short, with 21 bases between. CDR1 and CDR2 from the germline V gene are LNHDA and SQIVND (reference sequence). The CDR3 extends over 17 amino acids. The CDR3 DNA is TGTGCCAGTAGTAGGGGTGGAGCGGGCACCAAATACTATGGCTACACCTTC. This translates into CASSRGGAGTKYYGYTF.

The table lists this clone with a few counts. The chain links TRBV27 to TRBJ2-4; the D is unclear. Germline lookup yields CDR1 MNHEY and CDR2 SMNVEV (reference sequence). Trimming took off 6 bases at V and 0 bases at J, with 15 bases between the two ends. The CDR3 totals 16 residues. This CDR3 reads CASSPDMSLAKNIQYF. The CDR3 DNA is TGTGCCAGCAGCCCTGACATGTCCCTAGCCAAAAACATTCAGTACTTC.

The genes are TRBV14 and TRBJ2-5; no firm D call. This CDR3 has 11 amino acids. From germline, CDR1 is SGHDN and CDR2 FVKESK. The V and J ends lost 5 bases and 9 bases respectively, with 10 bases between them. DNA of the CDR3: TGTGCCAGCAGCGAACAAGGAGCCCAGTACTTC. Protein: CASSEQGAQYF.

The V and J genes are TRBV7-6 and TRBJ2-1; 7 bases line up with TRBD2. The germline gives CDR1 SGHVS, CDR2 FNYEAQ. The CDR3 spans 16 residues. Trimming removed 2 bases from V and 4 bases from J; junction bases left unmatched: 8. The CDR3 is CASSLTGGTTYNEQFF. DNA for the CDR3: TGTGCCAGCAGCTTAACAGGAGGGACTACGTACAATGAGCAGTTCTTC.